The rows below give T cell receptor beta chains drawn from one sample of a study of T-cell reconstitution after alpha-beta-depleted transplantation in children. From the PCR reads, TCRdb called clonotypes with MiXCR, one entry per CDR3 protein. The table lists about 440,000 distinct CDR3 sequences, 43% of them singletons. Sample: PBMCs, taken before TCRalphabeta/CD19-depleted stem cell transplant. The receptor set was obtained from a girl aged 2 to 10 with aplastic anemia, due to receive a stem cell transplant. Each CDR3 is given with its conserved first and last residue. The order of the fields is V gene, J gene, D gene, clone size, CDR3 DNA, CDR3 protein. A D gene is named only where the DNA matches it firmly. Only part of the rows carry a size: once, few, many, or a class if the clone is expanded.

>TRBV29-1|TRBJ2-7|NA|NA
TGCAGCGTTAAAAACAGAAACTACTACGAGCAGTACTTC
CSVKNRNYYEQYF
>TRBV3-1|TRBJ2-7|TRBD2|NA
TGTGCCAGCAGCCAAGGTAGCGGGAGCGGTGCCTACGAGCAGTACTTC
CASSQGSGSGAYEQYF
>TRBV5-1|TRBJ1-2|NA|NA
TGCGCCAGCAGCCGGGCGGGCCCCCCAGTGAGTCACACCTTC
CASSRAGPPVSHTF
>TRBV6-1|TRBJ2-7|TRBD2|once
TGTGCCAGCAGTCAGAAGCGGGACTCCTACGAGCAGTACTTC
CASSQKRDSYEQYF
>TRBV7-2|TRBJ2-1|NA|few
TGTGCCAGCAGTTCCGGGACGAGGGAGGATGAGCAGTTCTTC
CASSSGTREDEQFF
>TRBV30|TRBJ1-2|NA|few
TGTGCCTGGAGCAGGGGACAAGATGGTTACTATGGCTACACCTTC
CAWSRGQDGYYGYTF
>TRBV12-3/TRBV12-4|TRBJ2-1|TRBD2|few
TGTGCCAGCAGTCTCTCCGGGACTAGCGGGTCCAGCTCCTACAATGAGCAGTTCTTC
CASSLSGTSGSSSYNEQFF
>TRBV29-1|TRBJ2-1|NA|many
TGCAGCGTTGATGACAGGGAGGGCTCCTACAATGAGCAGTTCTTC
CSVDDREGSYNEQFF
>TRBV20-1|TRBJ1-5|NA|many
TGCAGTGCTGTGGGCCGGGGGTATGGCAATCAGCCCCAGCATTTT
CSAVGRGYGNQPQHF
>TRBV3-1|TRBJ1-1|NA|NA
TGTGCCACCAATCGGGGGGCGCAAGCTTTCTTT
CATNRGAQAFF
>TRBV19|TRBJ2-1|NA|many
TGTGCCAGTAGGGAAGGTCTTAGCTCCTACAATGAGCAGTTCTTC
CASREGLSSYNEQFF
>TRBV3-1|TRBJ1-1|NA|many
TGTGCCAGCAGCCAAGTTCCCCGGGACACTGACGATGAAGCTTTCTTT
CASSQVPRDTDDEAFF
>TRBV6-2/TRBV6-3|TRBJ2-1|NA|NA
TGTGCCAGCGGGGACGGCCCTTTGGGCAATGAGCAGTTCTTC
CASGDGPLGNEQFF
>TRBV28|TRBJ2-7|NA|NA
TGTGCCAGCAGTTTTAGGGACACAGAGCGGGACGAGCAGTACTTC
CASSFRDTERDEQYF
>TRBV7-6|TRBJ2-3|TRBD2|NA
TGTGCCAGCAGCGTTAGCGGGAGTGGCACAGATACGCAGTATTTT
CASSVSGSGTDTQYF
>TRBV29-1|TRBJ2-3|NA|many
TGCAGCGTTGTATACAGGGCACCGTGGGATACGCAGTATTTT
CSVVYRAPWDTQYF
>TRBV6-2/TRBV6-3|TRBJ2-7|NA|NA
TGTGCCAGCAGTTACACCGCATATAGAGATACAGGGCTCTCCTACGAGCAGTACTTC
CASSYTAYRDTGLSYEQYF
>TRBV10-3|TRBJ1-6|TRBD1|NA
TGTGCCACCAGGGACAGGGGGGATTCACCCCTCCACTTT
CATRDRGDSPLHF
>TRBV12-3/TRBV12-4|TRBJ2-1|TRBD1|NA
TGTGCCAGCAGTCCCGGACAGGGGTGGGACACTGAGCAGTTCTTC
CASSPGQGWDTEQFF
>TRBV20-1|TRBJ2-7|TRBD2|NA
TGCAGTGCTAGAGGGTCCAGCGGGAATACCTACGAGCAGTACTTC
CSARGSSGNTYEQYF
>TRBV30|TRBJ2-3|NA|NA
TGTGCCTGGAGTAAGGGGGGTGTCACAGATACGCAGTATTTT
CAWSKGGVTDTQYF
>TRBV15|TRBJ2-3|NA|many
TGTGCCACCAGCAGAGGGACGAAAACAGATACGCAGTATTTT
CATSRGTKTDTQYF
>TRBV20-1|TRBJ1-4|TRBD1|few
TGCAGTGCTAGTGCGGAAGGGGGCTTCAGTGAAAAACTGTTTTTT
CSASAEGGFSEKLFF
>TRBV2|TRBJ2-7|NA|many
TGTGCCAGCAAAGAGAACGTACTCTACGAGCAGTACTTC
CASKENVLYEQYF
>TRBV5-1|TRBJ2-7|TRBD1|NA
TGCGCCAGCAGCGACGGGACAGGGGACGAGCAGTACTTC
CASSDGTGDEQYF
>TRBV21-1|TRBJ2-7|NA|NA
TGTGCCAGCAGCAGTGCCCAGGGGAGAGGCTACGAGCAGTACTTC
CASSSAQGRGYEQYF
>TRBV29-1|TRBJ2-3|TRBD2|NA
TGCAGCGTTGTAGGTGCGACTAGCGGAGGAGGCACAGATACGCAGTATTTT
CSVVGATSGGGTDTQYF
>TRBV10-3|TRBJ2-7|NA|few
TGTGCCATCAGTGAGTCGACTATGCTGGGCCCTTACGAGCAGTACTTC
CAISESTMLGPYEQYF
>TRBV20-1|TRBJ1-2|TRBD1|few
TGCAGTGCTAGACCCCGCTTGGACAGGTACTATGGCTACACCTTC
CSARPRLDRYYGYTF
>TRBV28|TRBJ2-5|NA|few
TGTGCCAGCAGAGCCTTCCAAGAGACCCAGTACTTC
CASRAFQETQYF
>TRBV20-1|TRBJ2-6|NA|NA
TGCAGTGCCGGCCCCTCTGGGGCCAACGTCCTGACTTTC
CSAGPSGANVLTF